The present T cell receptor (beta chain) was sequenced within a study of blood T cell repertoires in COVID-19. On the study more broadly: In each case, the material was cDNA or gDNA derived from T cells, B-cell-depleted T cells, or PBMCs.

As handled by the study authors: From reference gene primer amplification, estimates of nucleated cell counts were derived. Generated by immunoSEQ multiplex PCR, the TCRdb table keeps only in-frame clones and is missing some. V and J calls and clone size come straight from that table; D and trimming were deduced from the DNA. The table includes more than 200,000 clones, 75% to 85% detected once. Trimming cost V 1 base and J 1 base; bases outside gene matches: 5. The germline gives CDR1 LGHNA, CDR2 YNFKEQ. The CDR3 covers 16 residues. J is TRBJ1-1 and V is TRBV4-2; TRBD1 matches at 8 bases. Sequenced material: peripheral blood. The TCR originated in a middle-aged woman who had recovered from COVID-19. CDR3 sequence (DNA): TGTGCCAGCAGCCAAGGGACAGGGACAGCGAACACTGAAGCTTTCTTT. The encoded protein is CASSQGTGTANTEAFF.